This TCR beta chain was identified in a study of T cell responses to AZD1222 COVID-19 vaccine. Study-wide results and caveats: White British ancestry dominated among donors, who included more females, and clonal diversity was possibly underestimated. Baseline antibody screening turned up just a handful of seropositive AZD1222 recipients. A rise in Spike-specific TCR breadth and depth followed two AZD1222 doses.

Note on this clone: Its matching antigen is unknown.

Per the germline V gene, CDR1 is SGHNT and CDR2 is YENEEA. This CDR3 is 13 amino acids long. V shed 3 bases and J shed 4 bases, with 6 bases lying between them. Measured with immunoSEQ multiplex PCR; TCRdb has only the in-frame clones, and not every one. The table lists around 100,000 clones, 70% to 90% of them singletons, with about 2.9% in the top ten. The specimen was peripheral blood, collected on day 0 of AZD1222 vaccination. The rearrangement uses TRBV11-3 and TRBJ2-2; D is unclear. This receptor was taken from an adult in good health. CDR3 in DNA: TGTGCCAGCAGCTTTGACGGCACCGGGGAGCTGTTTTTT. Translated: CASSFDGTGELFF.